The T cell receptor (beta chain) under discussion was sequenced for a study of CD8 T cells in ankylosing spondylitis (dated by TCRdb to about 2017). Turning to the overall study: T cell receptor beta repertoires were profiled in healthy donors and ankylosing spondylitis patients so that disease-linked TCR variants could be found. In total, the full study cohort was made up of 85 to 140 healthy donors and about two dozen ankylosing spondylitis patients. Samples of peripheral blood were taken, and for ankylosing spondylitis patients, synovial fluid was collected as well. General conclusions and limits of the study: The disease-linked clones were reported as significantly enriched in matched synovial fluid samples from ankylosing spondylitis patients. Some of the motif variants had been reported before in the synovial fluid and blood of reactive arthritis patients, a finding that suggests common disease-initiation mechanisms. The disease-linked clones had a CD8+ phenotype and were found at relatively low frequencies in peripheral blood. A TCR beta motif of 8 or 9 highly homologous amino acid variants appeared characteristic of blood from ankylosing spondylitis patients.

Instrument used: Illumina HiSeq 2500. TCR beta libraries were prepared by quantitative 5'-RACE with molecular barcodes. The authors' pipeline ran thus. Disease-linked TCR variants were identified with a new computational method built on a probabilistic model of VDJ rearrangement. The public sequencing data were trimmed at Q25 with fastp and processed into clonotypes with MiXCR by TCRdb, which kept only in-frame beta chains. Each entry merges the rows of one CDR3 protein and shows their most common DNA and genes. These V and J calls rely on TCRdb rather than the paper's analysis. Here the sample has more than 200,000 distinct CDR3 sequences; roughly 25% occur a single time. The top ten hold more than 0.6% of the sample. This clonotype was seen many times. Its antigen is currently not known. One base away there is no much larger clone; base qualities are not given. The junction carries 14 bases between V and J, which are trimmed by 6 bases and 2 bases respectively. Looking up the germline V gene yields CDR1 MGHRA and CDR2 YSYEKL. CDR3 length: 15 amino acids, cysteine to phenylalanine. Just CDR3 DNA is preserved here, 45 bases in frame from base 1.

The chain employs TRBV4-1 and TRBJ2-1, and perhaps TRBD2 as D gene, on 5 matching bases. The TCR was taken from a male donor with ankylosing spondylitis or in good health (not recorded which). Material: blood, either unsorted or a sorted T cell fraction (not recorded which). The sequenced DNA: TGCGCCAGCAGGACTACAGTTCTTACCTACAATGAGCAGTTCTTC. The translation is CASRTTVLTYNEQFF.